This T cell receptor (beta chain) is drawn from a study of Graves' ophthalmopathy and Graves' hyperthyroidism. General observations from the study: Classification of ophthalmopathy versus stable hyperthyroidism by a 13-signature model yielded about 90% sensitivity and 75% to 84% specificity.

Aged 18 to 65, hyperthyroidism patients had new diagnoses of under 2 months' duration. Other autoimmune diseases, uncontrolled infections, pregnancy or lactation led to the exclusion of patients. Patients were diagnosed from clinical symptoms, serum thyroxine, TRAb, thyroid ultrasound and orbital computed tomography. The CDR3 contains 16 residues. Germline CDR1 reads SGDLS; CDR2 reads YYNGEE. The junction had 7 bases not matched to a gene; V was cut back by 0 bases and J by 4 bases. This clonotype was seen only a few times. Its target is not known. A much bigger clone sits one base away, suggesting this may be a read error. Amplified TCR beta CDR3 regions were obtained using RNA transcripts as template. RT-PCR was first run with HTBI primers, then multiplex PCR in a second round. TCRdb analysed the multiplex PCR reads with MiXCR anew, one entry per CDR3 protein. The repertoire holds a few hundred thousand distinct CDR3 sequences, less than 45% seen once, with about 4.2% in the top ten.

This sequence originates from an adult man with Graves' hyperthyroidism. The sequenced sample was peripheral blood or thyroid tissue (not recorded which). This chain connects TRBV9 to TRBJ1-3; 7 nucleotides match TRBD1. The CDR3 bases are TGTGCCAGCAGCGTAGGATGGGGACAGCCCGGAAACACCATATATTTT. This translates into CASSVGWGQPGNTIYF. Full variable domain (outside the CDR3, taken from reference TRBV9 and TRBJ1-3): DSGVTQTPKHLITATGQRVTLRCSPRSGDLSVYWYQQSLDQGLQFLIQYYNGEERAKGNILERFSAQQFPDLHSELNLSSLELGDSALYFCASSVGWGQPGNTIYFGEGSWLTVV.